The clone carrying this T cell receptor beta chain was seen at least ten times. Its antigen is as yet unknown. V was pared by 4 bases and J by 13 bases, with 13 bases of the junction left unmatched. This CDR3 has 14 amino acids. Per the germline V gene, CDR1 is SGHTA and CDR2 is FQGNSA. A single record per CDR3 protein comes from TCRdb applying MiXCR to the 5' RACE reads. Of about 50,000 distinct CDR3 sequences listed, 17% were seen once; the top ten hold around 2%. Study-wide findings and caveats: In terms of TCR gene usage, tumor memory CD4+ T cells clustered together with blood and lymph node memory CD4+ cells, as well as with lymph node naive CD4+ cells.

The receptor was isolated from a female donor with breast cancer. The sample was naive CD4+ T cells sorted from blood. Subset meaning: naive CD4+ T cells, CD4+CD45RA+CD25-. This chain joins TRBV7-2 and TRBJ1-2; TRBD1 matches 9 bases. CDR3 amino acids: CASSSPGQGLRLTF. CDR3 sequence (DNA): TGTGCCAGCAGCTCGCCGGGACAGGGCCTTCGACTCACCTTC.